The 3 T cell receptor beta chains reported below all come from one sample, sequenced in a study of cytomegalovirus exposure and HLA in healthy donors. 60 Vbeta and 13 Jbeta primers were used in PCR. The repertoire was sequenced with immunoSEQ multiplex PCR; TCRdb's copy has only in-frame clones and lacks some. The repertoire holds 100,000 to 150,000 clones, with 81% as singletons. What was sequenced was PBMCs. The receptors stem from a man in his late teens or twenties in good health and CMV-seronegative.

The J gene is TRBJ2-7, the V gene TRBV4-3; TRBD1 might be the D (6 bases). This CDR3 is built from 15 residues. V was clipped by 0 bases and J by 3 bases, with 12 bases between them. CDR1 is LGHNA and CDR2 is YSLEER in the germline V gene. The CDR3 bases are TGCGCCAGCAGCCAAGAAGTAGGCAGGGGCTACGAGCAGTACTTC. This codes for CASSQEVGRGYEQYF.

V gene TRBV5-6 combines with J gene TRBJ1-2; D might be TRBD1 (5 bases). Germline V gene sequence: CDR1 SGHDT, CDR2 YYEEEE. The CDR3 loop spans 13 amino acids. The ends were cut back, 4 bases at V and 4 bases at J, with 11 bases in the middle. CDR3 in DNA: TGTGCCAGCAGCGCAAGGGGTGGCTATGGCTACACCTTC. It specifies CASSARGGYGYTF.

This rearrangement joins TRBV7-9 to TRBJ1-4; TRBD1 aligns across 8 bases. V shed 5 bases and J 8 bases; nucleotides not matched to a gene: 10. Germline values: CDR1 SEHNR, CDR2 FQNEAQ (reference sequence). The CDR3 has 15 amino acids. CDR3 nucleotide sequence: TGTGCCAGCAGCCCGACCGGGACAGGACACGAAAAACTGTTTTTT. Its translation is CASSPTGTGHEKLFF.